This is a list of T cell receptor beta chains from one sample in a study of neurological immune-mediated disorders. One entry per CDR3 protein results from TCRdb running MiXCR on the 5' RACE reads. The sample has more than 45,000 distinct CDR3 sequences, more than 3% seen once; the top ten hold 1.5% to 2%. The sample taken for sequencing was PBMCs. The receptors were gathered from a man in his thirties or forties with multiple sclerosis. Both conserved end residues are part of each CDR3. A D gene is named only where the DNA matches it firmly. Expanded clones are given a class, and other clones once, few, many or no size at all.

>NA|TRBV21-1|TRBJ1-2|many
TGTGCCAGCAGCAAACCTGGAGGGGGCGCTGGCTACACCTTC
CASSKPGGGAGYTF
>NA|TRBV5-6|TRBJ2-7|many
TGTGCCAGCAGGAGACAGTCCTACGAGCAGTACTTC
CASRRQSYEQYF
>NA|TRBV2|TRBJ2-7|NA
TGTGCCAGCGGTCAGACAGGAGCGTCCCAAGAGCAGTACTTC
CASGQTGASQEQYF
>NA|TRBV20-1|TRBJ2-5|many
TGCAGTGCATCTAGCCCCCGACAGCGGACTAAAGAGACCCAGTACTTC
CSASSPRQRTKETQYF
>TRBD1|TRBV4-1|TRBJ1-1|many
TGCGCCAGCAGCCACTGGGACAGGGGTGGTAACACTGAAGCTTTCTTT
CASSHWDRGGNTEAFF
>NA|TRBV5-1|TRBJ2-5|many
TGCGCCAGCAGCTCCGGGACCCAGAAAGAGACCCAGTACTTC
CASSSGTQKETQYF
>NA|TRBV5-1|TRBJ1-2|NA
TGCGCCAGCAGCCGGGAGACGCCGGGAGGTGATGGCTACACCTTC
CASSRETPGGDGYTF
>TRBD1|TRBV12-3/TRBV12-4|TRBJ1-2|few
TGTGCCAGCAGTATCTCCGGGACAGGGTTCAGTGGCTACACCTTC
CASSISGTGFSGYTF
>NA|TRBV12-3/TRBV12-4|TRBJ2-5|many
TGTGCCAGCGGTGGGAGAGTAATGGAGACCCAGTACTTC
CASGGRVMETQYF
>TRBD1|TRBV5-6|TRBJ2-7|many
TGTGCCAGCCAACGGGGACAGGCACGCTACGAGCAGTACTTC
CASQRGQARYEQYF
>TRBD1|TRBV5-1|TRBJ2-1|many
TGCGCCAGCCATCAGGGGGAGAGCTCCTACAATGAGCAGTTCTTC
CASHQGESSYNEQFF
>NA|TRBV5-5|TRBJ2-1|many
TGTGCCAGCAGCGCCCAAGACCTCGGTGAGCAGTTCTTC
CASSAQDLGEQFF
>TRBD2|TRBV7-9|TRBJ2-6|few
TGTGCCAGCAGCTTAACTGGGAGGGTTAGCTCTGGGGCCAACGTCCTGACTTTC
CASSLTGRVSSGANVLTF
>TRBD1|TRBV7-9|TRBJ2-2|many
TGTGCCAGCAGTCGGACAGGCGGGACCGGGGAGCTGTTTTTT
CASSRTGGTGELFF
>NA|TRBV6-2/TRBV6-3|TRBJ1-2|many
TGTGCCAGCAGCCTCATCCCGGGGTCGGGCAGCCCCGTGTGGGGCTACACCTTC
CASSLIPGSGSPVWGYTF
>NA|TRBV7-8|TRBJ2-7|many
TGTGCCAGCAGCTCCTATACGGGCTACGAGCAGTACTTC
CASSSYTGYEQYF
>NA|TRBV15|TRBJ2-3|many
TGTGCCACCAGCAGAGACGAGGGTTGGGGCACAGATACGCAGTATTTT
CATSRDEGWGTDTQYF
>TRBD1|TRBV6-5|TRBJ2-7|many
TGTGCCAGCAGTTACTCAGGACAGGAGCCCCCCTACGAGCAGTACTTC
CASSYSGQEPPYEQYF
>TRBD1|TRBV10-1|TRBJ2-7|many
TGCGCCAGCAGTAGGGACAGCACCTACGAGCAGTACTTC
CASSRDSTYEQYF
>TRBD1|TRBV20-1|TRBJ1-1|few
TGCAGTGCTATATATTCAGGGAGGGGGCCCACTGAAGCTTTCTTT
CSAIYSGRGPTEAFF
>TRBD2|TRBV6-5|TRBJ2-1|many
TGTGCCAGCACTACGCGGGGGGGCCAGTTCAATGAGCAGTTCTTC
CASTTRGGQFNEQFF
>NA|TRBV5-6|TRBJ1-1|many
TGTGCCAGCAGCCGACAGACGAACACTGAAGCTTTCTTT
CASSRQTNTEAFF
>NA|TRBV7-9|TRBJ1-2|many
TGTGCCAGCAGCGTCAGGGATGAGCATGGCTACACCTTC
CASSVRDEHGYTF
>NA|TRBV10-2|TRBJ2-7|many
TGCGCCAGCAGTGAGTTACTCAAATACGAGCAGTACTTC
CASSELLKYEQYF
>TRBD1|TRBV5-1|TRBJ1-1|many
TGCGCCAGCAGCTTGGAGGGGACAGGGACGACTGAAGCTTTCTTT
CASSLEGTGTTEAFF
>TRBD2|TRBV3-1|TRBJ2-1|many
TGTGCCAGCAGCTTTGGCAGGGAGGGGAGCTCCTACAATGAGCAGTTCTTC
CASSFGREGSSYNEQFF
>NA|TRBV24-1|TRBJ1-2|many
TGTGCCACCAGTGAAGGAGCGAGCTATGGCTACACCTTC
CATSEGASYGYTF
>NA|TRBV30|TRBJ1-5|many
TGTGCCTGGAGTAGAGGGGAGAATCAGCCCCAGCATTTT
CAWSRGENQPQHF
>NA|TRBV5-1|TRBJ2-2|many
TGCGCCAGCAGCTTGTCGGACACCGGGGAGCTGTTTTTT
CASSLSDTGELFF
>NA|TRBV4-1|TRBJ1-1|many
TGCGCCAGCAGCCAAGAGGGGGCAAGTTCGGCTTTCTTT
CASSQEGASSAFF
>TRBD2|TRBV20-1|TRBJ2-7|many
TGCAGTGCTAGGGAAGCGGGAGAGTACTACGAGCAGTACTTC
CSAREAGEYYEQYF
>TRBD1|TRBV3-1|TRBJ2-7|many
TGTGCCAGCAGCCAAGGGGAGGCAGGGGGCGGCCACGAGCAGTACTTC
CASSQGEAGGGHEQYF
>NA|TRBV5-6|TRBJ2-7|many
TGTGCCAGCAGCTCTACCTGGGCGGGTGGGTCCCCCTACGAGCAGTACTTC
CASSSTWAGGSPYEQYF
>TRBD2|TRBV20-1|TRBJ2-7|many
TGCAGTGCTTGTAGCGGGGCCTCCTACGAGCAGTACTTC
CSACSGASYEQYF
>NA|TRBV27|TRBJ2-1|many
TGTGCCAGCAGCACCAAGAAGGGCTTCTCCTACAATGAGCAGTTCTTC
CASSTKKGFSYNEQFF
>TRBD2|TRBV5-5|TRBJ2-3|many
TGTGCCAGCAGCGTTAGCGGGGGGGCAACAGATACGCAGTATTTT
CASSVSGGATDTQYF
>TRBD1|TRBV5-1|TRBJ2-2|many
TGCGCCAGCAGCTTTGTCGCAGGGGGCGGAACCGGGGAGCTGTTTTTT
CASSFVAGGGTGELFF
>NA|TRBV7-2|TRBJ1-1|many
TGTGCCAGCCAGTCGTTCATGAACACTGAAGCTTTCTTT
CASQSFMNTEAFF
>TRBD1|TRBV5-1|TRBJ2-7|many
TGCGCCAGCAGCCCCGGGACAGGGCTATCCTACGAGCAGTACTTC
CASSPGTGLSYEQYF
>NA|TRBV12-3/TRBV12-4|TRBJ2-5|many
TGTGCCAGCCTACTAGTTTTGGGGGAGACCCAGTACTTC
CASLLVLGETQYF
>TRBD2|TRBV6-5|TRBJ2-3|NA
TGTGCCAGCAAGGTACGGCGGCCAGCGGGAACTTCAGATACGCAGTATTTT
CASKVRRPAGTSDTQYF
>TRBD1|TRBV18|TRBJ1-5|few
TGTGCCAGCTCCCTGGGACAGACACAGCCCCAGCATTTT
CASSLGQTQPQHF
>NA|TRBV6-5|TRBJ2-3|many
TGTGCCAGCGTCCAGAGAAGCACAGATACGCAGTATTTT
CASVQRSTDTQYF
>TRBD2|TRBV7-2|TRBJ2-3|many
TGTGCCAGCAGCTTTGGAACTAGCGGGAGTGATACGCAGTATTTT
CASSFGTSGSDTQYF
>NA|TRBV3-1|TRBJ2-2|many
TGTGCCAGCAGCACCAACAGGGCGGGCGGGGAGCTGTTTTTT
CASSTNRAGGELFF
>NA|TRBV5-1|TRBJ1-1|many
TGCGCCAGCAGCTTCCTCACAGAAAACACTGAAGCTTTCTTT
CASSFLTENTEAFF
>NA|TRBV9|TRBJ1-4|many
TGTGCCAGCAGCGTAGGTGCGGAGGAAAAACTGTTTTTT
CASSVGAEEKLFF
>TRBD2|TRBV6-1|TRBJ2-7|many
TGTGCCAGCAGTGATAAAGGTTACAGAGCGGGGTCCTACGAGCAGTACTTC
CASSDKGYRAGSYEQYF
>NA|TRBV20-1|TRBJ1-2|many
TGCAGTGCCCGAGGGCAGATAGACTATGGCTACACCTTC
CSARGQIDYGYTF
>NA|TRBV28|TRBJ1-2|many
TGTGCCAGCAACGAGGGGAACTATGGCTACACCTTC
CASNEGNYGYTF
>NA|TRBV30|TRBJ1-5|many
TGTGCCTGGAGGGGCAGGGGCAGCAATCAGCCCCAGCATTTT
CAWRGRGSNQPQHF
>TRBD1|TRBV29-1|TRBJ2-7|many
TGCAGCGTTGAAAGGACAGGACCATCCTACGAGCAGTACTTC
CSVERTGPSYEQYF
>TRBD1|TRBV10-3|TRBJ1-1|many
TGTGCCATCAGGAGGGAAGGACAGGGGGCTGGGGGCACTGAAGCTTTCTTT
CAIRREGQGAGGTEAFF
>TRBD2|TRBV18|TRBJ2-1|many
TGTGCCAGCTCACAAGGGTCGGCTAGCGGGGACAATGAGCAGTTCTTC
CASSQGSASGDNEQFF
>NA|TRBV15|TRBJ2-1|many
TGTGCCACCAGCAGAGTGAAGGGGACCGCTGGGAATGAGCAGTTCTTC
CATSRVKGTAGNEQFF
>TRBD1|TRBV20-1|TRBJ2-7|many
TGCAGTGCTAGAGATCTCGGACAGGGGAGGGGGTACGAGCAGTACTTC
CSARDLGQGRGYEQYF
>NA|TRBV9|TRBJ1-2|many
TGTGCCAGCAGCGTAGATGAAGGAAGAATAAACTATGGCTACACCTTC
CASSVDEGRINYGYTF
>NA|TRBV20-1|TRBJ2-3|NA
TGCAGTGCTCAGGGAGAGGGGGATACGCAGTATTTT
CSAQGEGDTQYF
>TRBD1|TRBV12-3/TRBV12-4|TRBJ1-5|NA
TGTGCCAGCAGCCAGGACAGGGAGGTTCAGCCCCAGCATTTT
CASSQDREVQPQHF